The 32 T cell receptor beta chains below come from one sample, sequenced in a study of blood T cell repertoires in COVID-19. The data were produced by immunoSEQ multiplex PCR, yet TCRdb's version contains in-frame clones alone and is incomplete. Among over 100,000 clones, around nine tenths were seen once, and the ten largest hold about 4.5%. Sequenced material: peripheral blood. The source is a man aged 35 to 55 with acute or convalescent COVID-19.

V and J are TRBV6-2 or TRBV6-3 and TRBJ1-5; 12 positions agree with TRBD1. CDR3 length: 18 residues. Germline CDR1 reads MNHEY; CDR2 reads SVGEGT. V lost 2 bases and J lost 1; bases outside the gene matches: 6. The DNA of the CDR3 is TGTGCCAGCAGTTACGTCCGGGACAGGGGGCAGAGCAATCAGCCCCAGCATTTT. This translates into CASSYVRDRGQSNQPQHF.

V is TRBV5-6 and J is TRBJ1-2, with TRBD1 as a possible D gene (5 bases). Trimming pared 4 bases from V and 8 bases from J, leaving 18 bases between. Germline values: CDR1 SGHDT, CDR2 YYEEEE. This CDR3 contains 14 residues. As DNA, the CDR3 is TGTGCCAGCAGCCCGGTGGGGGGACGGGAGGGCTACACCTTC. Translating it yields CASSPVGGREGYTF.

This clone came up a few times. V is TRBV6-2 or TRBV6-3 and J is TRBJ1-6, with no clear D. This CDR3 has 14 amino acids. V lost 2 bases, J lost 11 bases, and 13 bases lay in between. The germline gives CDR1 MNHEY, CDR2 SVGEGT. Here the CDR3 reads CASSYEGQRAPLHF. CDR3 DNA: TGTGCCAGCAGTTACGAGGGCCAAAGGGCACCCCTCCACTTT.

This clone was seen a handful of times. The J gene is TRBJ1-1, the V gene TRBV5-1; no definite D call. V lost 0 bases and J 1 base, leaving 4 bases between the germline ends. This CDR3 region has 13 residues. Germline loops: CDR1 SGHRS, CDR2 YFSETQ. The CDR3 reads CASSLAGNTEAFF. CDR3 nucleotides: TGCGCCAGCAGCTTGGCAGGGAACACTGAAGCTTTCTTT.

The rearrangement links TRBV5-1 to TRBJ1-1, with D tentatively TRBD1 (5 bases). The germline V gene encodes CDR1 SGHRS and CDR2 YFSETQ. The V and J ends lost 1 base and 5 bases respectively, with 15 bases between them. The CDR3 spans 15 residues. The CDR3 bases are TGCGCCAGCAGCTTGATTGGCGGGGGACGGACTGAAGCTTTCTTT. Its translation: CASSLIGGGRTEAFF.

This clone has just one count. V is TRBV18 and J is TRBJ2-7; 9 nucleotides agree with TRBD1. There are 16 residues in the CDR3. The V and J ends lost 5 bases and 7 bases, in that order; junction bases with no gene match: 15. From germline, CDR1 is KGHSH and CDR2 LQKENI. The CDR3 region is CASSSYTGGNTREQYF. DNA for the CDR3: TGTGCCAGCTCAAGCTATACAGGGGGCAATACGCGAGAGCAGTACTTC. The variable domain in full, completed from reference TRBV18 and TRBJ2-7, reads NAGVMQNPRHLVRRRGQEARLRCSPMKGHSHVYWYRQLPEEGLKFMVYLQKENIIDESGMPKERFSAEFPKEGPSILRIQQVVRGDSAAYFCASSSYTGGNTREQYFGPGTRLTVT.

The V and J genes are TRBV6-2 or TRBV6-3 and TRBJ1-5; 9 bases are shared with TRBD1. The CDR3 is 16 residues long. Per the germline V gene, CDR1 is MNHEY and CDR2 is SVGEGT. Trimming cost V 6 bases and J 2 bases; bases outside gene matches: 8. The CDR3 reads CASSPLWTGGNQPQHF. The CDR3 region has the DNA TGTGCCAGCAGCCCCCTCTGGACAGGGGGCAATCAGCCCCAGCATTTT.

CDR3 protein: CASSPIGVGTEAFF. CDR3 DNA: TGTGCCAGCAGCCCCATAGGGGTGGGCACTGAAGCTTTCTTT. The chain joins TRBV5-8 to TRBJ1-1; perhaps TRBD1 as D (5 bases). Trimming stripped 4 bases from V and 4 bases from J, with 14 bases between. Germline loops: CDR1 SGHTS, CDR2 YDEGEE. The CDR3 contains 14 residues.

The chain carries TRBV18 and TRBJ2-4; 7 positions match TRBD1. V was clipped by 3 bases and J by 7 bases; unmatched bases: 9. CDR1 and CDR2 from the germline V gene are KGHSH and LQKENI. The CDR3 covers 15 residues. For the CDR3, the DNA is TGTGCCAGCTCACCCCAGACAGGGATTCTGAACATTCAGTACTTC. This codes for CASSPQTGILNIQYF.

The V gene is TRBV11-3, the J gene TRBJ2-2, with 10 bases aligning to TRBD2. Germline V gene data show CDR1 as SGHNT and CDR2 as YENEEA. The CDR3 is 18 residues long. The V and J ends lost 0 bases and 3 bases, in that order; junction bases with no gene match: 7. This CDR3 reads CASSLEKREGPYTGELFF. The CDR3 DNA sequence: TGTGCCAGCAGCTTAGAAAAGCGGGAGGGCCCTTACACCGGGGAGCTGTTTTTT. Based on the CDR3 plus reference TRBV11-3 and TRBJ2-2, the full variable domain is EAGVVQSPRYKIIEKKQPVAFWCNPISGHNTLYWYLQNLGQGPELLIRYENEEAVDDSQLPKDRFSAERLKGVDSTLKIQPAELGDSAVYLCASSLEKREGPYTGELFFGEGSRLTVL.

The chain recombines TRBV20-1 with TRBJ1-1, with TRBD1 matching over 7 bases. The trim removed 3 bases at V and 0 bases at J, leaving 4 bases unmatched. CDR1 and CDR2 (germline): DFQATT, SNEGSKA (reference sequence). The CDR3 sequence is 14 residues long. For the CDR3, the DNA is TGCAGTGCTAGTATGGGACAGATGAACACTGAAGCTTTCTTT. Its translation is CSASMGQMNTEAFF.

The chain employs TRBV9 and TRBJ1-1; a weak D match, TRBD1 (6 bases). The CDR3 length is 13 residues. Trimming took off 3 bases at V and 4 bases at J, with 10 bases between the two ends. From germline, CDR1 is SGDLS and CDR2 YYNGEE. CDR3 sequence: CASSAQGSTEAFF. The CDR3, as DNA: TGTGCCAGCAGCGCTCAGGGGAGCACTGAAGCTTTCTTT.

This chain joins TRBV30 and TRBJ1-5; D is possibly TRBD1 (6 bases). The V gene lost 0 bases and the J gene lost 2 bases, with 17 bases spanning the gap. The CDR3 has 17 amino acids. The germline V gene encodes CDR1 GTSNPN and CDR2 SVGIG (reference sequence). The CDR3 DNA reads TGTGCCTGGAGTGTAACAGGGTGGGAAAGTGGCAATCAGCCCCAGCATTTT. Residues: CAWSVTGWESGNQPQHF. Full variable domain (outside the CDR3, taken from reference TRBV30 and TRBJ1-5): SQTIHQWPATLVQPVGSPLSLECTVEGTSNPNLYWYRQAAGRGLQLLFYSVGIGQISSEVPQNLSASRPQDRQFILSSKKLLLSDSGFYLCAWSVTGWESGNQPQHFGDGTRLSIL.

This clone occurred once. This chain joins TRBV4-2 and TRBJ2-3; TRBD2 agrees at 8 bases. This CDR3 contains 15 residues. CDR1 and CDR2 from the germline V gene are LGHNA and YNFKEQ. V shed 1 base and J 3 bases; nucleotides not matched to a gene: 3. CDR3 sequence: CASSQVGGVTDTQYF. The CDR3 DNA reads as TGTGCCAGCAGCCAAGTCGGGGGGGTGACAGATACGCAGTATTTT.

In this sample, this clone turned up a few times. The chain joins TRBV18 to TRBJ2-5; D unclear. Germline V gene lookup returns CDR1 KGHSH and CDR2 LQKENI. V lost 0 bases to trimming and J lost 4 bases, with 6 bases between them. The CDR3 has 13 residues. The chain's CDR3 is CASSPPGLETQYF. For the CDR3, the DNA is TGTGCCAGCTCACCACCGGGCTTAGAGACCCAGTACTTC.

The CDR3 region is CASRGLAGADEQYF. In nucleotides, the CDR3 is TGTGCCAGCAGAGGACTAGCGGGAGCTGACGAGCAGTACTTC. This chain links TRBV6-6 with TRBJ2-7; the match to TRBD2 covers 13 bases. Germline V gives CDR1 MNHNY, CDR2 SVGAGI (reference sequence). The V and J ends lost 6 bases and 5 bases, in that order; junction bases with no gene match: 4. CDR3 length equals 14 residues.

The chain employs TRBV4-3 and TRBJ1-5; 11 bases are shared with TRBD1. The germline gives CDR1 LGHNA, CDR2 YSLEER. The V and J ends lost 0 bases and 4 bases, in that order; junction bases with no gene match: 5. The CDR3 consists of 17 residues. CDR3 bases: TGCGCCAGCAGCCAAGATTCGGGACAGGGGGGTAATCAGCCCCAGCATTTT. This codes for CASSQDSGQGGNQPQHF.

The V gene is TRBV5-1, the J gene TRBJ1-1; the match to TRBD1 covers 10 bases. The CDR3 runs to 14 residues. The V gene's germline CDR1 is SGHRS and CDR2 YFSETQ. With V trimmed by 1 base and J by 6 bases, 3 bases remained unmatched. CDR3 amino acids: CASSLRDRGPEAFF. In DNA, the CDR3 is TGCGCCAGCAGCTTGCGGGACAGGGGACCTGAAGCTTTCTTT.

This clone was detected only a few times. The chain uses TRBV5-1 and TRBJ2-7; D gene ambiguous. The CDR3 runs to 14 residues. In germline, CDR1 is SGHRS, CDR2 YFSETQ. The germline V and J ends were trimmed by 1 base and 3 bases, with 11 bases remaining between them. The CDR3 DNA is TGCGCCAGCAGCTTGTTTGCTGAGAACTACGAGCAGTACTTC. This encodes CASSLFAENYEQYF.

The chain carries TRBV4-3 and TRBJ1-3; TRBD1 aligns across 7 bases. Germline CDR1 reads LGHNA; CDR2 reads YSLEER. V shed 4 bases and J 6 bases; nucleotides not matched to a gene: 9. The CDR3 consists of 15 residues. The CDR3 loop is CASSRTRDSKNTIYF. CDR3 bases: TGCGCCAGCAGCCGAACCCGGGACAGTAAAAACACCATATATTTT.

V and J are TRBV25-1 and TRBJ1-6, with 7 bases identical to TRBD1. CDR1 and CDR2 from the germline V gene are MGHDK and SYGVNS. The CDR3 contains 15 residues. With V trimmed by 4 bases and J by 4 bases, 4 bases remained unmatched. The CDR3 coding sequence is TGTGCCAGCAGTGGTTTGGGACAGTATAATTCACCCCTCCACTTT. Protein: CASSGLGQYNSPLHF.

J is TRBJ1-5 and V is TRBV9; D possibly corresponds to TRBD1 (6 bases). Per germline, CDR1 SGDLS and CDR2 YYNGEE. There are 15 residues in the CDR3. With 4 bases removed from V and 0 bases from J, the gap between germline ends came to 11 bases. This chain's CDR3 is CASSPDSYSNQPQHF. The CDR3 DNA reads TGTGCCAGCAGCCCGGACAGCTATAGCAATCAGCCCCAGCATTTT.

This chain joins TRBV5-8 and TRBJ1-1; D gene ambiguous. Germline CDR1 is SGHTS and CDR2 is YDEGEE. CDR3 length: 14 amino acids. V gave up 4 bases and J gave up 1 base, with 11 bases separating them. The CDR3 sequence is CASSPWRSNTEAFF. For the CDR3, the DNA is TGTGCCAGCAGCCCCTGGAGGTCGAACACTGAAGCTTTCTTT.

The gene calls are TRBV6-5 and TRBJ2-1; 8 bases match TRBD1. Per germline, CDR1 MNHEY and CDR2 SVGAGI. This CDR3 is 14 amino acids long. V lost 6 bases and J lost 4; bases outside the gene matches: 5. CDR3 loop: CASRGQGSYNEQFF. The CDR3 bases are TGTGCCAGCAGAGGACAGGGATCGTACAATGAGCAGTTCTTC.

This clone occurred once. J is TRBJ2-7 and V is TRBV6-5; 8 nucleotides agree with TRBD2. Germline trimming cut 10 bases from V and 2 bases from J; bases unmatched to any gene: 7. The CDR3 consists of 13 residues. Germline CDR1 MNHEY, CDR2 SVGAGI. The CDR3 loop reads CANRAGGTYEQYF. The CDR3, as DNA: TGTGCCAACCGGGCGGGAGGCACCTACGAGCAGTACTTC.

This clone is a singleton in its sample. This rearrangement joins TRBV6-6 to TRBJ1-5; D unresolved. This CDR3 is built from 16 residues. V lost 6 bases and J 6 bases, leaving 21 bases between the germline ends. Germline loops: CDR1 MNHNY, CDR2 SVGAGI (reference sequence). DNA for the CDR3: TGTGCCAGCAGACAAGTCGGTACGGGTTCTGGTCAGCCCCAGCATTTT. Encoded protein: CASRQVGTGSGQPQHF.

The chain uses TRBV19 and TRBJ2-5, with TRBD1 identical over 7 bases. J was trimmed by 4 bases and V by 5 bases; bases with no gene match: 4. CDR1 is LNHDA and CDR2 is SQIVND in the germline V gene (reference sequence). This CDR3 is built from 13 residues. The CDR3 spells CASSLRGRETQYF. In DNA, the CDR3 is TGTGCCAGTAGTTTAAGGGGGCGAGAGACCCAGTACTTC.

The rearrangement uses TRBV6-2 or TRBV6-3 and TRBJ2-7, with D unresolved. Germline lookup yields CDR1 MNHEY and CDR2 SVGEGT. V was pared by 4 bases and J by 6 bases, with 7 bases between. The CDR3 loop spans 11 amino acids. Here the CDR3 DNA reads TGTGCCAGCAGTTTGGGCAGCGAGCAGTACTTC. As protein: CASSLGSEQYF.

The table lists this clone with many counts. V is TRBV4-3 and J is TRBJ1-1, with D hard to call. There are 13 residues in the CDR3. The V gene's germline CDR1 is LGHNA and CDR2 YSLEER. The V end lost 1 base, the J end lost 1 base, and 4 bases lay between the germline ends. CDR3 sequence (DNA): TGCGCCAGCAGCCAAGGACAGAACACTGAAGCTTTCTTT. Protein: CASSQGQNTEAFF.

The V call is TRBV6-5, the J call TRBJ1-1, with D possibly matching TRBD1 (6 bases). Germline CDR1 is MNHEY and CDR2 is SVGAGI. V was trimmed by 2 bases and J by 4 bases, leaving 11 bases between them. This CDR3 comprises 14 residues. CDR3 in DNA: TGTGCCAGCAGTTACGTGAAAGGGGGCACTGAAGCTTTCTTT. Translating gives CASSYVKGGTEAFF.

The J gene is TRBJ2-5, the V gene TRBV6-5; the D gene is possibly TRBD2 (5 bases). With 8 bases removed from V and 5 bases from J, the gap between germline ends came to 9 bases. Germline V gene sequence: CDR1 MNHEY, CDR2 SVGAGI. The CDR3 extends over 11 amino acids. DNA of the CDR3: TGTGCCAGCGCCAGAGGGGAGACCCAGTACTTC. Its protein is CASARGETQYF.

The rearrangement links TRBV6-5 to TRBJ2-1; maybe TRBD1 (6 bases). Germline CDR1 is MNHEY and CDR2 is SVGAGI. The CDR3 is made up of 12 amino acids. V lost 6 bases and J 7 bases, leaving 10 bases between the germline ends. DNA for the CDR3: TGTGCCAGCAGCCTGGACAGTAATGAGCAGTTCTTC. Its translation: CASSLDSNEQFF.